Sequencing of this TCR beta chain was carried out in a study of blood T cell repertoires in COVID-19. This clone has a single count. Trimming cost V 0 bases and J 4 bases, with 13 bases left between them. The CDR3 covers 16 residues. Germline CDR1 reads MNHEY; CDR2 reads SMNVEV (reference sequence). In the authors' workflow: Estimated nucleated cell counts came from reference gene primer amplification. The method was immunoSEQ multiplex PCR; TCRdb's version includes in-frame clones alone and lacks a portion of them. D and trimming were read from the DNA, whereas the V and J calls and clone size are those reported in that table. The repertoire holds about 200,000 clones, approximately 84% seen once, with 7.9% in the top ten.

V gene TRBV27 combines with J gene TRBJ2-1, with D possibly matching TRBD2 (5 bases). The receptor comes from a woman aged 80 or over with acute or convalescent COVID-19. The specimen sequenced was peripheral blood. Here the CDR3 DNA reads TGTGCCAGCAGTTTATCAAGTGGGAGAGGGTACAATGAGCAGTTCTTC. It is translated as CASSLSSGRGYNEQFF.